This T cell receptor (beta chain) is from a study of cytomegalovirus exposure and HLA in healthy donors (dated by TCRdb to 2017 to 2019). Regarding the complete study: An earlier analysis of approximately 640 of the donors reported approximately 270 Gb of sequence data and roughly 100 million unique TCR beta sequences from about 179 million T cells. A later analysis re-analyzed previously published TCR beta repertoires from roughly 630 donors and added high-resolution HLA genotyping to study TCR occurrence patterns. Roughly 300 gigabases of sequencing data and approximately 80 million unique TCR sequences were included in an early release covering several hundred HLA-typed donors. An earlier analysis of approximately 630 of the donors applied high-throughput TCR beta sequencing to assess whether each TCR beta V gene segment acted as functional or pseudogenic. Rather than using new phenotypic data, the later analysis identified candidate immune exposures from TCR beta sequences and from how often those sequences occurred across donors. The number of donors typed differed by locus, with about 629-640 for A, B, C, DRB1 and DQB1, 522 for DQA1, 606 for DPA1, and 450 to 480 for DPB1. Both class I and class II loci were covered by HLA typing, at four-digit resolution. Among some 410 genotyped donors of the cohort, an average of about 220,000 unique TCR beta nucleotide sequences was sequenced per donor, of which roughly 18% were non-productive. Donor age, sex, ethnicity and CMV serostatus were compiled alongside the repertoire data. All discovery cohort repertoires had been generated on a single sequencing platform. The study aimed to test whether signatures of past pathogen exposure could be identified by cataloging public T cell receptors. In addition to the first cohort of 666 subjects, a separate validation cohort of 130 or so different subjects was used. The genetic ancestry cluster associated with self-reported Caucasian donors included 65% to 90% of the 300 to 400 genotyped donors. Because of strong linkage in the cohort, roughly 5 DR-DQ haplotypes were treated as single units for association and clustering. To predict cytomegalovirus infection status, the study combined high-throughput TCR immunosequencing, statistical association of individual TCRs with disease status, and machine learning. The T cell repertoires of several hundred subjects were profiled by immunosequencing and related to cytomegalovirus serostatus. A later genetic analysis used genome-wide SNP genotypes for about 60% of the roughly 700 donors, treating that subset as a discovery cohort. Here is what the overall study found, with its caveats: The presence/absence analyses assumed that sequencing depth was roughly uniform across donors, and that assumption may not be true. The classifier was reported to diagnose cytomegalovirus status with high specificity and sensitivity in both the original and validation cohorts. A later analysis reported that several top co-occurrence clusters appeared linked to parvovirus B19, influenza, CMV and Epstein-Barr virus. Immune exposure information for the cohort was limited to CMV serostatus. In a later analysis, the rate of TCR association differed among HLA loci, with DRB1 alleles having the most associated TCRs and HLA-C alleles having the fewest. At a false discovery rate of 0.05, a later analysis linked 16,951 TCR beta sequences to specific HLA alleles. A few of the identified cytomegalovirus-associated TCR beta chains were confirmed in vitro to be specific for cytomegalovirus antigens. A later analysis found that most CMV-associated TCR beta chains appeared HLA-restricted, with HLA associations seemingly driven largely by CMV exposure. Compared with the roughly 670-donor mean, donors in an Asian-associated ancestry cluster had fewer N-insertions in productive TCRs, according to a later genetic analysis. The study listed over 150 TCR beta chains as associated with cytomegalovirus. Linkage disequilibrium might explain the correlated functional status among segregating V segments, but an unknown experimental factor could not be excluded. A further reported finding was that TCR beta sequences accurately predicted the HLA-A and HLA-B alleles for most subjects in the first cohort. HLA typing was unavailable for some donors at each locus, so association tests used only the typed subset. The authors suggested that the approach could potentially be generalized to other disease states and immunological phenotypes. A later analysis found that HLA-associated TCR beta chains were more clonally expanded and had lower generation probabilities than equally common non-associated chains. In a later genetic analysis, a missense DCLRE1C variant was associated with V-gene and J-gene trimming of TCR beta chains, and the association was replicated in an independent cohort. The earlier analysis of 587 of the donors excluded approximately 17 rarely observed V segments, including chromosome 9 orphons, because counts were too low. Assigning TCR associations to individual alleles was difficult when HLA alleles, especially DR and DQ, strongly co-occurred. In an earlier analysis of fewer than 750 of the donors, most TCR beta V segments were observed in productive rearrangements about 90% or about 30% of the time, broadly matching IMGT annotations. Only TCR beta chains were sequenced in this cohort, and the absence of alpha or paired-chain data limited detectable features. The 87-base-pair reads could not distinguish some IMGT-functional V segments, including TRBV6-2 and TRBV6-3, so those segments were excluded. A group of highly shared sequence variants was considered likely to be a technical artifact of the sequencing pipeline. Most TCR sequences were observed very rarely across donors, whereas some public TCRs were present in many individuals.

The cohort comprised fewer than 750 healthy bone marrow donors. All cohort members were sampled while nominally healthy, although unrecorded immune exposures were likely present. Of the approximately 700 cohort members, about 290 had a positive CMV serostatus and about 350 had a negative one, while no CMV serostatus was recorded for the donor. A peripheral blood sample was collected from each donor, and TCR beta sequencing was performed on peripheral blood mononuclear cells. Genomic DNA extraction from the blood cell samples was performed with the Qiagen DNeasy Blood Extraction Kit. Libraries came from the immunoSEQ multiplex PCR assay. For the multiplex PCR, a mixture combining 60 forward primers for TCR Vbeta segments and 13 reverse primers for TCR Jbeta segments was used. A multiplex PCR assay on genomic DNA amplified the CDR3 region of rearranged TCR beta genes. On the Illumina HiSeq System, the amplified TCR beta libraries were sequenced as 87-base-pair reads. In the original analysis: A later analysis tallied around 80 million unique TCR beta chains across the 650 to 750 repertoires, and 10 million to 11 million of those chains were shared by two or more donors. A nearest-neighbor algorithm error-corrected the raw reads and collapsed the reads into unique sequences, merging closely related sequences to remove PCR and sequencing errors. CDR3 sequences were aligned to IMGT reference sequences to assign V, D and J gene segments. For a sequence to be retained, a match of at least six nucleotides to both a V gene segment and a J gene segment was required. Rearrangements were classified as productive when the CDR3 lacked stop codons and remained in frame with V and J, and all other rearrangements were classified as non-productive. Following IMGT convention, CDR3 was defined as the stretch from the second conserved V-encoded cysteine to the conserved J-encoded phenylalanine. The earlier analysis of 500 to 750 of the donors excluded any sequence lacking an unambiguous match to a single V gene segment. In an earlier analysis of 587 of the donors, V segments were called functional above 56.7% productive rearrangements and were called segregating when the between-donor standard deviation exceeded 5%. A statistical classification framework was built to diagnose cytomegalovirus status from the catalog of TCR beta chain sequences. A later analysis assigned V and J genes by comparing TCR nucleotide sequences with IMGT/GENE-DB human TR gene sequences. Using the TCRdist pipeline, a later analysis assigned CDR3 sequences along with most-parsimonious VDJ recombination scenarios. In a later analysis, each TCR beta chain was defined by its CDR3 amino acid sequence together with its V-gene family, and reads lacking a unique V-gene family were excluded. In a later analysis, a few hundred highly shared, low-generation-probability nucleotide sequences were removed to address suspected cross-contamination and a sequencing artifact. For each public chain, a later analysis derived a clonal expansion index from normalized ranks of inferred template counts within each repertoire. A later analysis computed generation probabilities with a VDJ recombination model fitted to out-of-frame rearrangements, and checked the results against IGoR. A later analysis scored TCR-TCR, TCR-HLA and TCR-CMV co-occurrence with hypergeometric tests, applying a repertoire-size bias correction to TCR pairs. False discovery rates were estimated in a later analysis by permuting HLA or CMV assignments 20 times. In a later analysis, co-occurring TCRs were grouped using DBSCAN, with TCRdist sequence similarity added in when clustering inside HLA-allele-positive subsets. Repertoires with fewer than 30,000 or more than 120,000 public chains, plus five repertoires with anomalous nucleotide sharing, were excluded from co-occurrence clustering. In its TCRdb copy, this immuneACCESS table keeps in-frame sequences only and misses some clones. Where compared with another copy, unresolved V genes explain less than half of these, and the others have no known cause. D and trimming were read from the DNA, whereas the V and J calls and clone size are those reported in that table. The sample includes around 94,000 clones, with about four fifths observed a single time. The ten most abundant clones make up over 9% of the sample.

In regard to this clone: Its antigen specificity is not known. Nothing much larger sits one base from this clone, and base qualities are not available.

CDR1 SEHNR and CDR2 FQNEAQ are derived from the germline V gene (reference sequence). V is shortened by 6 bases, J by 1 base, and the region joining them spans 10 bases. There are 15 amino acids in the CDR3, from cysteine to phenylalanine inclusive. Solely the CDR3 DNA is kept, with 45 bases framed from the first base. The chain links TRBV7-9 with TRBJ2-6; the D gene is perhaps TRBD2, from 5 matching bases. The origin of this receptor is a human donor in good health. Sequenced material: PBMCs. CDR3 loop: CASRRTGSGANVLTF. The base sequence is TGTGCCAGCAGACGGACGGGGTCTGGGGCCAACGTCCTGACTTTC.